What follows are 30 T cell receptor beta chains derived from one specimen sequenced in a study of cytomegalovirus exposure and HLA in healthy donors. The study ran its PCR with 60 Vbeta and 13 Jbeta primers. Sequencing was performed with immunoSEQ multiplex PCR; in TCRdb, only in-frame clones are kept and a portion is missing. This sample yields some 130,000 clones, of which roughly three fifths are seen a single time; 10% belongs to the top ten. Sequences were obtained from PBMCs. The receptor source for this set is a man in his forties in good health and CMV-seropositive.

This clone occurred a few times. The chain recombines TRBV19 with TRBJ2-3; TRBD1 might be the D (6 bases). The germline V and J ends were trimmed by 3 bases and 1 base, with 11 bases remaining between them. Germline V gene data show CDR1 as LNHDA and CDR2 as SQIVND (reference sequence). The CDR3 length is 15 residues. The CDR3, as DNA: TGTGCCAGTAGTATGAGCGCAGGGGGCACAGATACGCAGTATTTT. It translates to CASSMSAGGTDTQYF.

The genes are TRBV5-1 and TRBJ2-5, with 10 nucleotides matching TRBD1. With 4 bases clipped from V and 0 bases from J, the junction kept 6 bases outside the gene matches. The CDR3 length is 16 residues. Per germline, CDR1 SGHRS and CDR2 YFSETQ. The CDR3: CASSQQGQGNQETQYF. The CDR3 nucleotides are TGCGCCAGCAGCCAGCAGGGACAGGGGAACCAAGAGACCCAGTACTTC. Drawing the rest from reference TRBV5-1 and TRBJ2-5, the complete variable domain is KAGVTQTPRYLIKTRGQQVTLSCSPISGHRSVSWYQQTPGQGLQFLFEYFSETQRNKGNFPGRFSGRQFSNSRSEMNVSTLELGDSALYLCASSQQGQGNQETQYFGPGTRLLVL.

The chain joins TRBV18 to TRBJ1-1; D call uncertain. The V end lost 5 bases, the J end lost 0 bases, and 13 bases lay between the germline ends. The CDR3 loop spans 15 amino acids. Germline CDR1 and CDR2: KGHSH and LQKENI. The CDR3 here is CASSSRGGVNTEAFF. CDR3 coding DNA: TGTGCCAGCTCATCTAGAGGAGGAGTGAACACTGAAGCTTTCTTT.

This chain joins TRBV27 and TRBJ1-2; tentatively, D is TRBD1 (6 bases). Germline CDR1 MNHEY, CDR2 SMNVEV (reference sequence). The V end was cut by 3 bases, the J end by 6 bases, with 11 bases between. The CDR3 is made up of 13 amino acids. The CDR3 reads CASSLWGGDGYTF. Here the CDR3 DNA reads TGTGCCAGCAGTTTGTGGGGGGGCGATGGCTACACCTTC.

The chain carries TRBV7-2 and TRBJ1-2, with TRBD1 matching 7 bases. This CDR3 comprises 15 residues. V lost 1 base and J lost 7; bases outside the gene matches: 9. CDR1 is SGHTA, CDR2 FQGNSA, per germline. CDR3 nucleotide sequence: TGTGCCAGCAGCTTAGGACAGGGCTCTTCCCGTGGCTACACCTTC. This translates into CASSLGQGSSRGYTF.

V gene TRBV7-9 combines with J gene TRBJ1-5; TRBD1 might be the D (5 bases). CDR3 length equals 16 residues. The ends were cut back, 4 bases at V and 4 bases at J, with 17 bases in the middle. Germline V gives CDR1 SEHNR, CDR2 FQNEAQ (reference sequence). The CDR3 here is CASSSGGSRENQPQHF. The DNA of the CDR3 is TGTGCCAGCAGCTCGGGAGGGTCCAGGGAGAATCAGCCCCAGCATTTT.

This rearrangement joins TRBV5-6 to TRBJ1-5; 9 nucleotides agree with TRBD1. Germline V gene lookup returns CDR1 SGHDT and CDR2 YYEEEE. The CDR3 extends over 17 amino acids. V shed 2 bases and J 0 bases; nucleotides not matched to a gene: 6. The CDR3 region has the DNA TGTGCCAGCAGCTTAACCGGGACAGGGTATAGCAATCAGCCCCAGCATTTT. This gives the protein CASSLTGTGYSNQPQHF. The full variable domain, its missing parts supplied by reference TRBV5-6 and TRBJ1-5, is DAGVTQSPTHLIKTRGQQVTLRCSPKSGHDTVSWYQQALGQGPQFIFQYYEEEERQRGNFPDRFSGHQFPNYSSELNVNALLLGDSALYLCASSLTGTGYSNQPQHFGDGTRLSIL.

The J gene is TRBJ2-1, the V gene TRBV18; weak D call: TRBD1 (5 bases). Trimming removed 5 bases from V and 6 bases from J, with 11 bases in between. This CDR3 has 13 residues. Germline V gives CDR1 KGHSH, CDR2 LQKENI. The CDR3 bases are TGTGCCAGCTCAATTCATCAGGGCAATGAGCAGTTCTTC. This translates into CASSIHQGNEQFF.

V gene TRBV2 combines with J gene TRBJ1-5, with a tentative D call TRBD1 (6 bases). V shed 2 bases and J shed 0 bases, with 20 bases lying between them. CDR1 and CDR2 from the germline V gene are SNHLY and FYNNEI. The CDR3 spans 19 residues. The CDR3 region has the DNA TGTGCCAGCAGTGAAATGGCCCAGGGGCCAACAAATAGCAATCAGCCCCAGCATTTT. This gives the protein CASSEMAQGPTNSNQPQHF.

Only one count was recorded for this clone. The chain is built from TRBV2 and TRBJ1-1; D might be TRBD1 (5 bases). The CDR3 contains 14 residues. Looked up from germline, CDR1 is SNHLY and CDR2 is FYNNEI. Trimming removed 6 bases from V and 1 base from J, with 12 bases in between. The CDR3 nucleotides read TGTGCCAGCAGCAAGACAGAGGCGAACACTGAAGCTTTCTTT. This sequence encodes CASSKTEANTEAFF.

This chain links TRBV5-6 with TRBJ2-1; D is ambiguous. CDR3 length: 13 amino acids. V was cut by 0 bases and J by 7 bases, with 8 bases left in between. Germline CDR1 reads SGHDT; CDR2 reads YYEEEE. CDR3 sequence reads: CASSLAVLNEQFF. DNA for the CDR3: TGTGCCAGCAGCTTGGCGGTCCTTAATGAGCAGTTCTTC.

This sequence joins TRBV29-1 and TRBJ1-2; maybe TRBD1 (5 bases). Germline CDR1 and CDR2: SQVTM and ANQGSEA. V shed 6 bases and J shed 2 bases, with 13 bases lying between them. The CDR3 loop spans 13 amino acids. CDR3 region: CSVESGLNYGYTF. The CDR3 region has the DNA TGCAGCGTGGAATCGGGACTGAACTATGGCTACACCTTC. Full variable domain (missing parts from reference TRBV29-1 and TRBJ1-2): SAVISQKPSRDICQRGTSLTIQCQVDSQVTMMFWYRQQPGQSLTLIATANQGSEATYESGFVIDKFPISRPNLTFSTLTVSNMSPEDSSIYLCSVESGLNYGYTFGSGTRLTVV.

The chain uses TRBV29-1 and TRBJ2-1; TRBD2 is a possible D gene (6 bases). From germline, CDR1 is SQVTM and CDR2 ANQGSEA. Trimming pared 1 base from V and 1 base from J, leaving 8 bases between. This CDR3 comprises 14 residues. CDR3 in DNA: TGCAGCGTTGAAGGCGGGAATTCCTACAATGAGCAGTTCTTC. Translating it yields CSVEGGNSYNEQFF.

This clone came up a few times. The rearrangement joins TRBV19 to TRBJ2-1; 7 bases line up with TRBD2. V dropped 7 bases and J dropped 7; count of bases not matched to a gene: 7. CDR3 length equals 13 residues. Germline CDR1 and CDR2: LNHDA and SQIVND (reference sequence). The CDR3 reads CASKWEGRNEQFF. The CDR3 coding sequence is TGTGCCAGTAAGTGGGAGGGCCGGAATGAGCAGTTCTTC. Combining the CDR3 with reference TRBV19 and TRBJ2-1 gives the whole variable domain DGGITQSPKYLFRKEGQNVTLSCEQNLNHDAMYWYRQDPGQGLRLIYYSQIVNDFQKGDIAEGYSVSREKKESFPLTVTSAQKNPTAFYLCASKWEGRNEQFFGPGTRLTVL.

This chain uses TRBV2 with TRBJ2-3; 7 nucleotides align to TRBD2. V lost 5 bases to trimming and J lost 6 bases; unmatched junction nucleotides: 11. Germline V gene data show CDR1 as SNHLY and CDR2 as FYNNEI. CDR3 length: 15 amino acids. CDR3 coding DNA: TGTGCCAGCAGTCGGGACTATCTAACCTCCGATACGCAGTATTTT. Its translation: CASSRDYLTSDTQYF.

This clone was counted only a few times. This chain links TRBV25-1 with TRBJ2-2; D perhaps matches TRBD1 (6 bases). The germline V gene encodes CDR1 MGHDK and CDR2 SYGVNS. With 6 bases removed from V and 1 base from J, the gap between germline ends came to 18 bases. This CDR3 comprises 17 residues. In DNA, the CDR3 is TGTGCCAGCAGCGCTCAACCGGGACAACTGAACACCGGGGAGCTGTTTTTT. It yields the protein CASSAQPGQLNTGELFF.

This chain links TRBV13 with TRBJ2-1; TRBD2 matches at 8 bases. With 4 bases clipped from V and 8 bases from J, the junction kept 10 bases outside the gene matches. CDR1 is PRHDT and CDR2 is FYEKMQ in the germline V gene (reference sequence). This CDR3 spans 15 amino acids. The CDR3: CASSSLTTSAYEQFF. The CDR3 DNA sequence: TGTGCCAGCAGCTCTCTTACGACTAGCGCATATGAGCAGTTCTTC. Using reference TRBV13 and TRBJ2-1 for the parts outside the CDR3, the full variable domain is AAGVIQSPRHLIKEKRETATLKCYPIPRHDTVYWYQQGPGQDPQFLISFYEKMQSDKGSIPDRFSAQQFSDYHSELNMSSLELGDSALYFCASSSLTTSAYEQFFGPGTRLTVL.

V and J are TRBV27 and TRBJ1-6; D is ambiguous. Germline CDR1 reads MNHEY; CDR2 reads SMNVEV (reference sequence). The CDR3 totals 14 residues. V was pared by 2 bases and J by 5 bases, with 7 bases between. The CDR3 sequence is CASSLGPNNSPLHF. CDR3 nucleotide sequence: TGTGCCAGCAGTTTAGGGCCGAATAATTCACCCCTCCACTTT.

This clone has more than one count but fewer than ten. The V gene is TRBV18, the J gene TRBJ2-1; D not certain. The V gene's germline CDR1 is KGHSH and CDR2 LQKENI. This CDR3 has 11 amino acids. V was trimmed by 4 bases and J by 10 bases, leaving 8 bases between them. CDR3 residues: CASSQSREQFF. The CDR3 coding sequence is TGTGCCAGCTCACAGAGCCGGGAGCAGTTCTTC. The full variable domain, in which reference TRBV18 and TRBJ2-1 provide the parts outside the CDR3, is NAGVMQNPRHLVRRRGQEARLRCSPMKGHSHVYWYRQLPEEGLKFMVYLQKENIIDESGMPKERFSAEFPKEGPSILRIQQVVRGDSAAYFCASSQSREQFFGPGTRLTVL.

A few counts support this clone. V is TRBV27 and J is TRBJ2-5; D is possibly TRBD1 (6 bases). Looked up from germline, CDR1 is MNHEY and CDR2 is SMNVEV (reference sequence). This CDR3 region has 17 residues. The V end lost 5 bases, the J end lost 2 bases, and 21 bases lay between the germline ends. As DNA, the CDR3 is TGTGCCAGCAGTGCACATACCGGGACACCCACTCAAGAGACCCAGTACTTC. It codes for CASSAHTGTPTQETQYF.

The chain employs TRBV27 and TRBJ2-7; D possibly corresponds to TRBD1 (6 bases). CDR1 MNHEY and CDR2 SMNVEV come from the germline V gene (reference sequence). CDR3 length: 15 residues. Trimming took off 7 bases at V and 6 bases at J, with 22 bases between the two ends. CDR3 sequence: CASTSFTGRISEQYF. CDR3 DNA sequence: TGTGCCAGCACCTCATTTACAGGGCGGATAAGCGAGCAGTACTTC.

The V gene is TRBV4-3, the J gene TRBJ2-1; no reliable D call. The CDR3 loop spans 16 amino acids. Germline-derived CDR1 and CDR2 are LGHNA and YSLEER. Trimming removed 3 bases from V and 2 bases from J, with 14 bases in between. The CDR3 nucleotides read TGCGCCAGCAGCCATTTACTATCTACCCCCTACAATGAGCAGTTCTTC. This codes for CASSHLLSTPYNEQFF.

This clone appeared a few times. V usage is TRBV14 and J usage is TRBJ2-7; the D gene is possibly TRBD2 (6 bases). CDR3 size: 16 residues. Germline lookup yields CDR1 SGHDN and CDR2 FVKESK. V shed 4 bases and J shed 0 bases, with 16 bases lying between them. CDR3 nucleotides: TGTGCCAGCAGCCCCCCATGGGGGGACGGCTCCTACGAGCAGTACTTC. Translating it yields CASSPPWGDGSYEQYF.

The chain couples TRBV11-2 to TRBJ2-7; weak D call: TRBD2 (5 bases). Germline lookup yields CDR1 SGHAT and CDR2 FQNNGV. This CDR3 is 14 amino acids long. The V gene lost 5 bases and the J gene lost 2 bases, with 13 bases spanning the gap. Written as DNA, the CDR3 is TGTGCCAGCAGCGCCGGGGTCCCTCCCTACGAGCAGTACTTC. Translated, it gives CASSAGVPPYEQYF.

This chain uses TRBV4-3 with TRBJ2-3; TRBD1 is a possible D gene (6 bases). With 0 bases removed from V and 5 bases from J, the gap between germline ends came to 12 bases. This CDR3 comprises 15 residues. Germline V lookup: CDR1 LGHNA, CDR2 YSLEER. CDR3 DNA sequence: TGCGCCAGCAGCCAAGATTTCAGGGGTGGAGATACGCAGTATTTT. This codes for CASSQDFRGGDTQYF.

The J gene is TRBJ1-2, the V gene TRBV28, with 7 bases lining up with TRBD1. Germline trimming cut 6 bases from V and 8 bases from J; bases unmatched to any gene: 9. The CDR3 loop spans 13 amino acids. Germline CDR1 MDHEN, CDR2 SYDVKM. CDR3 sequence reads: CASSLAGGRGYTF. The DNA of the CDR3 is TGTGCCAGCAGCCTAGCAGGGGGACGAGGCTACACCTTC.

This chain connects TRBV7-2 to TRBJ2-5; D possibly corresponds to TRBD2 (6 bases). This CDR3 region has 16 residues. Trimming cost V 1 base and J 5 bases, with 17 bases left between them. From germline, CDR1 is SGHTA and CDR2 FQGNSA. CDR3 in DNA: TGTGCCAGCAGCTTAGACCGGAGGGTCCCTCGCGAGACCCAGTACTTC. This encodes CASSLDRRVPRETQYF.

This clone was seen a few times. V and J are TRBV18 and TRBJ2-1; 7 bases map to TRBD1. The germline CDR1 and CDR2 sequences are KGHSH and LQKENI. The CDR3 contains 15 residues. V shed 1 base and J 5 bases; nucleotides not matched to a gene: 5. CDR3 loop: CASSPRDSLDNEQFF. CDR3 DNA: TGTGCCAGCTCACCACGGGACAGTTTAGACAATGAGCAGTTCTTC.

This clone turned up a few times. The CDR3: CAWRVMVGEKLFF. The CDR3 DNA reads as TGTGCCTGGAGGGTAATGGTCGGTGAAAAACTGTTTTTT. The chain has TRBV30 and TRBJ1-4; D is ambiguous. Deletions cut 3 bases from V and 7 bases from J, with 12 bases between. Per the germline V gene, CDR1 is GTSNPN and CDR2 is SVGIG (reference sequence). The CDR3 totals 13 residues. The complete variable domain, with remaining parts taken from reference TRBV30 and TRBJ1-4, reads SQTIHQWPATLVQPVGSPLSLECTVEGTSNPNLYWYRQAAGRGLQLLFYSVGIGQISSEVPQNLSASRPQDRQFILSSKKLLLSDSGFYLCAWRVMVGEKLFFGSGTQLSVL.

The CDR3 is CASQFRRRANYGYTF. The CDR3 DNA follows: TGTGCCAGTCAGTTTCGACGGCGGGCTAACTATGGCTACACCTTC. This rearrangement joins TRBV7-3 to TRBJ1-2; D gene unclear. The germline V gene encodes CDR1 SGHTA and CDR2 FQGTGA. V was shortened by 9 bases and J by 0 bases, with 17 bases between the two germline ends. The CDR3 runs 15 residues.